This T cell receptor beta chain was profiled in a study of T cells after yellow fever vaccination. About the research overall: For low cell numbers, libraries were made with SMART-Seq v4 Ultra Low Input.

The CDR3 sequence is 14 residues long. Trimming left V 0 bases short and J 3 bases short, with 9 bases between. The germline gives CDR1 SGHRS, CDR2 YFSETQ. This clonotype was observed at least ten times. No antigen is known for it. TCRdb re-called the 5' RACE reads with MiXCR, one entry per CDR3 protein. The data show a few hundred thousand distinct CDR3 sequences, around 3.9% seen once. Study-level results: Booster sampling recovered most clones from primary vaccination (around 96% CD4, roughly 86% CD8). Any FACS-sorted repertoire could hold abundant clonotypes that contaminate it from the bulk population.

The chain has TRBV5-1 and TRBJ2-5; D is unclear. Specimen: PBMCs, collected 5 days after the yellow fever booster vaccination. This TCR was recovered from a man between 18 and 29 years old who received the YFV17D yellow fever vaccine. CDR3 coding DNA: TGCGCCAGCAGCTTGGACAGTTCCGAAGAGACCCAGTACTTC. Translation: CASSLDSSEETQYF.